This passage covers 20 T cell receptor beta chains from one sample sequenced in a study of blood T cell repertoires in COVID-19. Generated by immunoSEQ multiplex PCR, the TCRdb table keeps only in-frame clones and is missing some. The sample lists a few hundred thousand clones; just under 90% were seen once. Specimen: peripheral blood. The receptors come from a woman in her twenties or thirties with COVID-19, enrolled during active disease.

The chain uses TRBV10-2 and TRBJ1-1; no reliable D call. The ends were cut back, 7 bases at V and 2 bases at J, with 11 bases in the middle. Germline V gene sequence: CDR1 WSHSY, CDR2 SAAADI. The CDR3 consists of 13 residues. CDR3 region: CASMWQINTEAFF. The CDR3 nucleotides are TGCGCCAGCATGTGGCAGATCAACACTGAAGCTTTCTTT.

The CDR3 sequence is CASTPGLEYEQYF. CDR3 DNA: TGTGCCAGTACTCCGGGACTAGAATACGAGCAGTACTTC. The chain has TRBV2 and TRBJ2-7, with 8 bases that match TRBD2. Looked up from germline, CDR1 is SNHLY and CDR2 is FYNNEI. The CDR3 spans 13 residues. J gave up 4 bases and V 9 bases, and 8 bases lay outside the gene matches.

The chain links TRBV10-3 to TRBJ1-5; D uncertain. This CDR3 spans 13 amino acids. V lost 10 bases and J 3 bases, leaving 13 bases between the germline ends. CDR1 is ENHRY, CDR2 SYGVKD, per germline. DNA of the CDR3: TGTGCCACTTGGGGAGGTTACAATCAGCCCCAGCATTTT. Amino acid sequence: CATWGGYNQPQHF.

The J gene is TRBJ1-1, the V gene TRBV10-3; the match to TRBD1 covers 9 bases. V lost 2 bases to trimming and J lost 3 bases; unmatched junction nucleotides: 1. Germline V CDR1 and CDR2: ENHRY, SYGVKD. This CDR3 contains 14 residues. CDR3 in amino acids: CAISERDRDTEAFF. CDR3 DNA: TGTGCCATCAGTGAGCGGGACAGGGACACTGAAGCTTTCTTT.

The chain is built from TRBV4-1 and TRBJ1-2; tentatively, D is TRBD1 (6 bases). V lost 1 base and J 4 bases, leaving 10 bases between the germline ends. Germline-derived CDR1 and CDR2 are MGHRA and YSYEKL. The CDR3 is 14 residues long. The DNA for the CDR3 is TGCGCCAGCAGCCAAGTTCAGGGGACCTATGGCTACACCTTC. This gives the protein CASSQVQGTYGYTF.

V gene TRBV18 combines with J gene TRBJ2-7, with D maybe TRBD1 (5 bases). Between the trimmed V and J ends, which lost 1 base and 2 bases, there was a span of 15 bases. This CDR3 is built from 16 residues. Looked up from germline, CDR1 is KGHSH and CDR2 is LQKENI. This CDR3 is CASSPQGPRYAYEQYF. The CDR3 DNA sequence: TGTGCCAGCTCACCACAGGGGCCCCGCTACGCCTACGAGCAGTACTTC. Drawing the rest from reference TRBV18 and TRBJ2-7, the complete variable domain is NAGVMQNPRHLVRRRGQEARLRCSPMKGHSHVYWYRQLPEEGLKFMVYLQKENIIDESGMPKERFSAEFPKEGPSILRIQQVVRGDSAAYFCASSPQGPRYAYEQYFGPGTRLTVT.

The chain is built from TRBV4-1 and TRBJ1-2, with D unresolved. Trimming left V 3 bases short and J 10 bases short, with 12 bases between. The CDR3 is 12 residues long. Germline assignment: CDR1 MGHRA and CDR2 YSYEKL. CDR3 DNA: TGCGCCAGCAGCCATGGCGAGGTGAACTACACCTTC. It specifies CASSHGEVNYTF.

This clone was recorded once. The rearrangement joins TRBV5-8 to TRBJ2-1; 9 nucleotides line up with TRBD2. Trimming at V came to 1 base and at J to 6 bases, leaving 5 bases not matched to a gene. Germline loops: CDR1 SGHTS, CDR2 YDEGEE. The CDR3 length is 15 residues. DNA of the CDR3: TGTGCCAGCAGCTTGCGCGGGGGGGCGGGCAATGAGCAGTTCTTC. This sequence encodes CASSLRGGAGNEQFF.

This sequence joins TRBV6-5 and TRBJ2-1; D perhaps matches TRBD2 (6 bases). CDR3 length: 16 residues. Trimming took off 0 bases at V and 2 bases at J, with 11 bases between the two ends. Germline V CDR1 and CDR2: MNHEY, SVGAGI. In nucleotides, the CDR3 is TGTGCCAGCAGTTACTCGTCGGGAGTGACCTACAATGAGCAGTTCTTC. Translated: CASSYSSGVTYNEQFF.

This chain connects TRBV10-1 to TRBJ2-1; 8 bases fit TRBD1. CDR1 is WNHNN, CDR2 SYGVQD, per germline (reference sequence). There are 16 residues in the CDR3. Trimming at V came to 6 bases and at J to 5 bases, leaving 12 bases not matched to a gene. CDR3: CASSDPPGQVNNEQFF. CDR3 bases: TGCGCCAGCAGCGATCCTCCGGGACAGGTGAACAATGAGCAGTTCTTC.

The chain links TRBV18 to TRBJ1-5, with 7 bases aligning to TRBD1. The CDR3 contains 15 residues. V was pared by 6 bases and J by 4 bases, with 9 bases of the junction left unmatched. CDR1 is KGHSH, CDR2 LQKENI, per germline. The CDR3 loop is CASSIQRGPNQPQHF. The CDR3 DNA follows: TGTGCCAGCTCCATCCAGAGGGGGCCGAATCAGCCCCAGCATTTT.

The V gene is TRBV10-1, the J gene TRBJ2-1, with D hard to call. The CDR3 totals 13 residues. Trimming took off 3 bases at V and 9 bases at J, with 12 bases between the two ends. Per the germline V gene, CDR1 is WNHNN and CDR2 is SYGVQD (reference sequence). CDR3 DNA sequence: TGCGCCAGCAGTGAATCCCTTGCCGGTGAGCAGTTCTTC. Protein product: CASSESLAGEQFF.

This clone was seen a single time. The rearrangement links TRBV10-3 to TRBJ1-3; 10 nucleotides agree with TRBD1. This CDR3 is 16 amino acids long. Trimming took 4 bases from V and 7 from J; bases not matched to a gene: 10. CDR1 ENHRY and CDR2 SYGVKD come from the germline V gene. The CDR3 loop is CAISGADRGRTNTIYF. CDR3 coding DNA: TGTGCCATCAGTGGAGCAGACAGGGGGCGGACGAACACCATATATTTT.

V and J are TRBV2 and TRBJ2-4; tentatively, D is TRBD1 (5 bases). Trimming removed 1 base at V and 2 bases at J, with 12 bases between. Germline values: CDR1 SNHLY, CDR2 FYNNEI. This CDR3 has 16 residues. CDR3 coding DNA: TGTGCCAGCAGTGAAGGCCAGGGTATCACCAAAAACATTCAGTACTTC. It yields the protein CASSEGQGITKNIQYF.

The V and J genes are TRBV7-6 and TRBJ2-5, with TRBD2 identical over 15 bases. V shed 1 base, J shed 5 bases, and the junction held 5 bases outside the gene matches. The CDR3 sequence is 17 residues long. Germline V lookup: CDR1 SGHVS, CDR2 FNYEAQ. In DNA form, the CDR3 reads TGTGCCAGCAGCTTAGGGACTAGCGGGGGGGCCGGGGAGACCCAGTACTTC. Translation gives CASSLGTSGGAGETQYF.

The chain combines TRBV2 with TRBJ2-2; 7 bases match TRBD1. Germline V lookup: CDR1 SNHLY, CDR2 FYNNEI. This CDR3 comprises 16 residues. Losses at the gene ends were 5 bases for V and 2 bases for J; bases not matched to a gene: 8. CDR3 sequence (DNA): TGTGCCAGCAGTTCAAGACAGGGAACCAACACCGGGGAGCTGTTTTTT. It codes for CASSSRQGTNTGELFF.

The chain carries TRBV6-6 and TRBJ2-7; TRBD1 aligns across 9 bases. The germline V gene encodes CDR1 MNHNY and CDR2 SVGAGI (reference sequence). The CDR3 covers 15 residues. The V and J ends lost 4 bases and 6 bases, in that order; junction bases with no gene match: 10. The CDR3, as DNA: TGTGCCAGCAGTTCCCCCGGGACAGGGTCTAGCGAGCAGTACTTC. It translates to CASSSPGTGSSEQYF.

The rearrangement uses TRBV4-2 and TRBJ1-6; D gene uncertain. The length of the CDR3 is 16 residues. Germline V gene data show CDR1 as LGHNA and CDR2 as YNFKEQ. With 0 bases removed from V and 3 bases from J, the gap between germline ends came to 9 bases. CDR3 DNA: TGTGCCAGCAGCCAAGATAAACTGCACTATAATTCACCCCTCCACTTT. Protein product: CASSQDKLHYNSPLHF.

The chain is built from TRBV6-6 and TRBJ2-3; 14 nucleotides match TRBD2. The V gene end was trimmed by 5 bases and the J gene end by 14 bases; junction bases not matched to a gene: 3. Germline CDR1 and CDR2: MNHNY and SVGAGI (reference sequence). The CDR3 runs 12 residues. The CDR3 DNA reads TGTGCCAGCAGTGGACTAGCGGGGGGTTCGTATTTT. It specifies CASSGLAGGSYF.

This CDR3 is CAWSVRPDNRGEQYF. CDR3 sequence (DNA): TGTGCCTGGAGTGTACGCCCGGACAACAGGGGAGAGCAGTACTTC. The genes are TRBV30 and TRBJ2-7; 7 bases match TRBD1. Germline CDR1 reads GTSNPN; CDR2 reads SVGIG (reference sequence). The CDR3 totals 15 residues. Germline trimming cut 0 bases from V and 7 bases from J; bases unmatched to any gene: 12.